This T cell receptor beta chain was captured by sequencing in a study of blood T cell repertoires in COVID-19. About the study: Specimens from acute and convalescent COVID-19 originated in the United States, Italy and Spain. In each case, the material was cDNA or gDNA derived from T cells, B-cell-depleted T cells, or PBMCs.

The assay was immunoSEQ multiplex PCR, and TCRdb's table has in-frame clones only and misses some. The data show 100,000 to 150,000 clones, roughly four fifths seen once. This CDR3 is 15 amino acids long. Germline V gene sequence: CDR1 SNHLY, CDR2 FYNNEI. V dropped 1 base and J dropped 7 bases, with 14 bases sitting between them. Input material: peripheral blood. The rearrangement joins TRBV2 to TRBJ1-5; no clear D. The clonotype comes from a man aged 60 to 69 with acute or convalescent COVID-19. In DNA form, the CDR3 reads TGTGCCAGCAGTGAAGGCTGGACGGGAAGGCAGCCCCAGCATTTT. It encodes CASSEGWTGRQPQHF.